The entry that follows covers one T cell receptor beta chain sequence. Its antigen is unknown. The data were obtained in a study of persistence of HIV-infected CD4 T cells. Study as a whole: A median of around 8 years of suppressive ART preceded sampling. Blood samples, up to roughly 200 mL, came from multiple time points, except a couple of leukapheresis donors sampled once. Whole-study findings and limits: Rare CMV-responding cells carrying HIV-1 proviruses were not analyzed separately for TCR.

This was the immunoSEQ version 4 assay in survey mode. Method: immunoSEQ multiplex PCR; TCRdb's copy keeps in-frame clones and lacks some. The table has about 13,000 clones, over 65% seen once. This CDR3 has 17 amino acids. CDR1 is LNHDA, CDR2 SQIVND, per germline (reference sequence). The germline V and J ends were trimmed by 5 bases and 2 bases, with 16 bases remaining between them. An overlapping HIV-1 Gag peptide pool stimulated these cells at 1 ug/peptide/mL. Sorting of responding CD4+ T cells relied on upregulated CD40 ligand together with CD69. CD8+ T cells were removed from PBMCs prior to stimulation.

The clonotype was recovered from an adult man with HIV who was CMV-seropositive. The chain couples TRBV19 to TRBJ2-6; D is undetermined. Specimen: CD4+ T cells sorted from PBMCs after 18-hour stimulation, collected from a patient who received antiretroviral therapy. CDR3: CASSVGQFLAGANVLTF. Here the CDR3 DNA reads TGTGCCAGTAGTGTAGGGCAGTTCCTCGCTGGGGCCAACGTCCTGACTTTC.